The 29 T cell receptor beta chains below all came from one sample that was sequenced in a study of T cells in Graves' hyperthyroidism and ophthalmopathy. TCR beta CDR3 sequences were amplified from RNA transcripts. Carried out on the TCR CDR3, a first-round RT-PCR used the HTBI primer set. TCRdb recomputed calls from the multiplex PCR reads with MiXCR, one row per CDR3 protein. The repertoire holds fewer than 850,000 distinct CDR3 sequences, roughly 17% seen once, with roughly a sixth in the top ten. Sequenced sample: blood. The receptor set was obtained from a man aged 50-59 years with Graves' hyperthyroidism.

The V and J genes are TRBV5-1 and TRBJ2-3; D is uncertain. This CDR3 contains 15 residues. Trimming cost V 2 bases and J 0 bases, with 10 bases left between them. Germline CDR1 is SGHRS and CDR2 is YFSETQ. The CDR3 here is CASSLSCGSTDTQYF. CDR3 coding DNA: TGCGCCAGCAGCTTATCCTGCGGTAGCACAGATACGCAGTATTTT.

This clonotype has at least ten counts. The CDR3 region is CATRQGANYGYTF. CDR3 sequence (DNA): TGTGCCACTCGACAGGGAGCTAACTATGGCTACACCTTC. The chain recombines TRBV24-1 with TRBJ1-2, with 7 bases identical to TRBD1. The junction had 4 bases not matched to a gene; V was cut back by 10 bases and J by 0 bases. The germline V gene has CDR1 KGHDR and CDR2 SFDVKD. This CDR3 is built from 13 residues.

CDR3 nucleotides: TGTGCCAGCTCCCCTAGAGGGACAAAAAGCGCTGAAGCTTTCTTT. Amino acid sequence: CASSPRGTKSAEAFF. The J gene is TRBJ1-1, the V gene TRBV18, with D maybe TRBD1 (6 bases). The CDR3 length is 15 residues. Germline values: CDR1 KGHSH, CDR2 LQKENI. Trimming took 6 bases from V and 6 from J, leaving 20 bases between them.

This clonotype showed up many times. CDR3 nucleotides: TGCGCCAGCAGCTTGGAGACGCGACGCACCGGGGAGCTGTTTTTT. Translating gives CASSLETRRTGELFF. The chain links TRBV5-1 to TRBJ2-2; D is unresolved. Trimming removed 0 bases at V and 4 bases at J, with 10 bases between. The CDR3 extends over 15 amino acids. Germline loops: CDR1 SGHRS, CDR2 YFSETQ.

This clonotype was seen more than once but under ten times. This chain uses TRBV28 with TRBJ2-3; D is unresolved. Germline V gene data show CDR1 as MDHEN and CDR2 as SYDVKM. The CDR3 covers 13 residues. The V end lost 2 bases, the J end lost 6 bases, and 9 bases lay between the germline ends. The CDR3 region has the DNA TGTGCCAGCAGTTTAGGAATAGTCGATACGCAGTATTTT. Protein: CASSLGIVDTQYF.

This chain joins TRBV7-3 and TRBJ2-7, with D perhaps matching TRBD1 or TRBD2 (5 bases each). V lost 2 bases and J lost 0, with 11 bases in between. CDR3 length: 15 residues. Looked up from germline, CDR1 is SGHTA and CDR2 is FQGTGA. The CDR3 coding sequence is TGTGCCAGCAGCTTAGCCCAGGGACCCTCCTACGAGCAGTACTTC. It codes for CASSLAQGPSYEQYF.

The chain combines TRBV29-1 with TRBJ2-2; 7 positions match TRBD2. V dropped 5 bases and J dropped 4; count of bases not matched to a gene: 10. This CDR3 spans 15 amino acids. Per the germline V gene, CDR1 is SQVTM and CDR2 is ANQGSEA. CDR3 sequence reads: CSVSRLAESTGELFF. CDR3 DNA sequence: TGCAGCGTTTCCCGACTAGCAGAGAGCACCGGGGAGCTGTTTTTT.

The J gene is TRBJ2-5, the V gene TRBV10-2; D ambiguous. Trimming removed 7 bases at V and 1 base at J, with 10 bases between. Germline V gene data show CDR1 as WSHSY and CDR2 as SAAADI. This CDR3 has 13 residues. CDR3 coding DNA: TGCGCCAGCAAAACATTCAGCCAAGAGACCCAGTACTTC. Protein product: CASKTFSQETQYF.

A word on this clonotype: A much larger clonotype is one base distant, so this may be a read error. V usage is TRBV5-5 and J usage is TRBJ2-1, with D possibly being TRBD1 or TRBD2 (6 bases each). CDR1 and CDR2 from the germline V gene are SGHKS and YYEKEE (reference sequence). This CDR3 comprises 15 residues. The ends were cut back, 4 bases at V and 4 bases at J, with 15 bases in the middle. The CDR3 loop is CASSMGAGPYNEQFF. CDR3 nucleotide sequence: TGTGCCAGCAGCATGGGGGCGGGACCATACAATGAGCAGTTCTTC.

In this sample, this clonotype turned up many times. The chain joins TRBV27 to TRBJ2-4, with D possibly TRBD2 on 5 matching bases. Trimming left V 6 bases short and J 0 bases short, with 9 bases between. This CDR3 has 14 residues. The germline CDR1 and CDR2 sequences are MNHEY and SMNVEV (reference sequence). CDR3 in amino acids: CASSQTTAKNIQYF. In DNA form, the CDR3 reads TGTGCCAGCAGCCAGACTACAGCCAAAAACATTCAGTACTTC.

About this clonotype itself: Since a much larger clone is just one base distant, this may be a read error. Since the CDR3 does not end with the conserved phenylalanine or tryptophan, this likely comes from a read error. The rearrangement links TRBV28 to TRBJ2-1, with TRBD1 matching over 7 bases. The J call could be wrong; TRBJ2-7 is a better fit for the DNA end. Per germline, CDR1 MDHEN and CDR2 SYDVKM. The CDR3 extends over 13 amino acids. CDR3 protein: CASTRQGSDEQYL. CDR3 bases: TGTGCCAGCACTAGACAGGGCTCGGATGAGCAGTACCTC.

This chain uses TRBV7-2 with TRBJ2-1; TRBD2 matches 10 bases. This CDR3 has 14 residues. Unmatched junction bases numbered 5, after V lost 4 bases and J lost 8 bases. Germline CDR1 and CDR2: SGHTA and FQGNSA. The CDR3 is CASSYLAGVHEQFF. The CDR3 DNA reads TGTGCCAGCAGCTACCTAGCGGGAGTCCATGAGCAGTTCTTC.

In this sample, this clonotype turned up a few times. The genes are TRBV28 and TRBJ2-2; possibly TRBD2 for D (5 bases). This CDR3 has 15 amino acids. Germline CDR1 is MDHEN and CDR2 is SYDVKM. The V end lost 4 bases, the J end lost 4 bases, and 13 bases lay between the germline ends. The CDR3 bases are TGTGCCAGCAGTTCCCCGGGAATGGCCACCGGGGAGCTGTTTTTT. It yields the protein CASSSPGMATGELFF.

This clonotype occurred many times. V is TRBV30 and J is TRBJ2-7; TRBD1 matches 8 bases. Germline V gene data show CDR1 as GTSNPN and CDR2 as SVGIG (reference sequence). The ends lost 2 bases at V and 2 bases at J; junction bases unmatched: 5. CDR3 length: 14 residues. The CDR3 nucleotides are TGTGCCTGGAGTCCTTGGACAGGGACCTACGAGCAGTACTTC. Amino acid sequence: CAWSPWTGTYEQYF.

This clonotype was counted at least ten times. The genes are TRBV20-1 and TRBJ2-7, with 7 bases fitting TRBD1. With 3 bases clipped from V and 1 base from J, the junction kept 9 bases outside the gene matches. CDR1 and CDR2 from the germline V gene are DFQATT and SNEGSKA (reference sequence). The CDR3 extends over 15 amino acids. The CDR3: CSARPRTGVSYEQYF. In nucleotides, the CDR3 is TGCAGTGCTAGGCCGAGGACAGGAGTTTCCTACGAGCAGTACTTC.

This sequence joins TRBV5-4 and TRBJ2-2; 13 nucleotides align to TRBD2. CDR3 length: 20 amino acids. Germline V gene data show CDR1 as SGHNT and CDR2 as YYREEE (reference sequence). V gave up 4 bases and J gave up 1 base; unmatched junction bases: 13. CDR3 in DNA: TGTGCCAGCAGCCGCTTAGGCGGACTAGCGGGAGTTGGGAACACCGGGGAGCTGTTTTTT. Protein: CASSRLGGLAGVGNTGELFF.

The chain couples TRBV5-4 to TRBJ2-3; 11 nucleotides match TRBD1. The J segment lost 0 bases and the V segment lost 4 bases, leaving 22 bases of the junction unmatched. The germline CDR1 and CDR2 sequences are SGHNT and YYREEE (reference sequence). This CDR3 has 22 amino acids. The chain's CDR3 is CASSPRTGTGGFNRRSTDTQYF. The CDR3 coding sequence is TGTGCCAGCAGCCCGCGGACCGGGACAGGGGGGTTCAATCGGAGGAGCACAGATACGCAGTATTTT.

J is TRBJ2-7 and V is TRBV29-1; TRBD1 agrees at 7 bases. Germline-derived CDR1 and CDR2 are SQVTM and ANQGSEA. V dropped 3 bases and J dropped 0; count of bases not matched to a gene: 5. The CDR3 is 14 amino acids. The CDR3 coding sequence is TGCAGCGTTGAGGGGACAGTAGGCTCCTACGAGCAGTACTTC. Amino acid sequence: CSVEGTVGSYEQYF.

This clonotype was seen more than once but under ten times. V gene TRBV25-1 combines with J gene TRBJ2-3; perhaps TRBD1 as D (5 bases). With 3 bases removed from V and 6 bases from J, the gap between germline ends came to 13 bases. Germline V gives CDR1 MGHDK, CDR2 SYGVNS. CDR3 size: 14 residues. CDR3 sequence (DNA): TGTGCCAGCAGTGATACAGGAAGGGGTGATACGCAGTATTTT. It codes for CASSDTGRGDTQYF.

This clonotype was picked up many times. This chain joins TRBV18 and TRBJ2-5, with 7 bases identical to TRBD1. With V trimmed by 3 bases and J by 1 base, 5 bases remained unmatched. The length of the CDR3 is 15 residues. The germline CDR1 and CDR2 sequences are KGHSH and LQKENI. The CDR3 nucleotides are TGTGCCAGCTCACCTGGGACAGACCGCCAAGAGACCCAGTACTTC. Its protein is CASSPGTDRQETQYF.

The CDR3 coding sequence is TGTGCCAGTACCGGGACTAGCGGCGGAGGGGAGACCCAGTACTTC. It specifies CASTGTSGGGETQYF. The rearrangement uses TRBV19 and TRBJ2-5, with 11 bases lining up with TRBD2. The CDR3 contains 15 residues. V shed 7 bases, J shed 5 bases, and the junction held 9 bases outside the gene matches. In germline, CDR1 is LNHDA, CDR2 SQIVND (reference sequence).

Ten or more counts support this clonotype. This chain joins TRBV27 and TRBJ2-7; possible D gene TRBD1, 6 bases. In germline, CDR1 is MNHEY, CDR2 SMNVEV (reference sequence). The CDR3 consists of 16 residues. V lost 2 bases and J 5 bases, leaving 19 bases between the germline ends. CDR3 region: CASSLTRAQGIHEQYF. The CDR3 DNA follows: TGTGCCAGCAGTTTAACAAGGGCACAGGGAATCCACGAGCAGTACTTC.

The V gene is TRBV5-1, the J gene TRBJ1-4; D is possibly TRBD1 (5 bases). CDR3 size: 14 residues. The germline CDR1 and CDR2 sequences are SGHRS and YFSETQ. The V gene lost 4 bases and the J gene lost 5 bases, with 12 bases spanning the gap. The CDR3 sequence: CASSARGWNEKLFF. The CDR3 DNA is TGCGCCAGCAGCGCGAGGGGCTGGAATGAAAAACTGTTTTTT. Full variable domain (rest looked up from reference TRBV5-1 and TRBJ1-4): KAGVTQTPRYLIKTRGQQVTLSCSPISGHRSVSWYQQTPGQGLQFLFEYFSETQRNKGNFPGRFSGRQFSNSRSEMNVSTLELGDSALYLCASSARGWNEKLFFGSGTQLSVL.

The V and J genes are TRBV2 and TRBJ2-3; D gene uncertain. Trimming took off 4 bases at V and 2 bases at J, with 22 bases between the two ends. The CDR3 sequence is 18 residues long. Looked up from germline, CDR1 is SNHLY and CDR2 is FYNNEI. DNA of the CDR3: TGTGCCAGCAGTGGACACAAAGTAGCCACTCCAGACACAGATACGCAGTATTTT. Its protein is CASSGHKVATPDTDTQYF. The full variable domain, in which reference TRBV2 and TRBJ2-3 provide the parts outside the CDR3, is EPEVTQTPSHQVTQMGQEVILRCVPISNHLYFYWYRQILGQKVEFLVSFYNNEISEKSEIFDDQFSVERPDGSNFTLKIRSTKLEDSAMYFCASSGHKVATPDTDTQYFGPGTRLTVL.

This chain connects TRBV28 to TRBJ2-4; maybe TRBD2 (7 bases). The CDR3 covers 14 residues. Germline CDR1 and CDR2: MDHEN and SYDVKM. Between the trimmed V and J ends, which lost 3 bases and 7 bases, there was a span of 13 bases. The DNA for the CDR3 is TGTGCCAGCAGTTTTGAAGGGGGGGAGAACATTCAGTACTTC. It codes for CASSFEGGENIQYF.

This clonotype was observed many times. The V call is TRBV11-2, the J call TRBJ2-7; no firm D call. Trimming removed 3 bases from V and 2 bases from J, with 11 bases in between. CDR1 and CDR2 (germline): SGHAT, FQNNGV. The CDR3 contains 14 residues. The CDR3: CASSLRLDTYEQYF. In DNA, the CDR3 is TGTGCCAGCAGCTTGAGACTGGATACCTACGAGCAGTACTTC.

This clonotype was observed a few times. The chain employs TRBV7-3 and TRBJ2-1; perhaps TRBD2 as D (6 bases). Trimming left V 2 bases short and J 5 bases short, with 16 bases between. Germline loops: CDR1 SGHTA, CDR2 FQGTGA. The CDR3 has 16 residues. The CDR3 spells CASSLAPAGYDNEQFF. The CDR3 nucleotides are TGTGCCAGCAGCTTAGCACCGGCGGGATACGACAATGAGCAGTTCTTC.

The sample holds a few counts of this clonotype. The genes are TRBV29-1 and TRBJ2-2, with D unresolved. V shed 8 bases and J shed 6 bases, with 16 bases lying between them. CDR1 and CDR2 from the germline V gene are SQVTM and ANQGSEA. The CDR3 runs 13 residues. The CDR3 spells CSLLNESPGELFF. As DNA, the CDR3 is TGCAGCTTGTTAAACGAGTCCCCCGGGGAGCTGTTTTTT.

This clonotype has a single count. The chain links TRBV15 to TRBJ2-7; 10 bases align to TRBD2. V shed 7 bases, J shed 4 bases, and the junction held 7 bases outside the gene matches. The CDR3 has 14 amino acids. Looked up from germline, CDR1 is LNHNV and CDR2 is YYDKDF (reference sequence). CDR3 in DNA: TGTGCCACCATTCTGGCTAGCGGGAGTTACGAGCAGTACTTC. Its translation is CATILASGSYEQYF.